This passage covers 2 T cell receptor beta chains from one sample sequenced in a study of T cell changes during pregnancy in multiple sclerosis. Here immunoSEQ multiplex PCR was the method, and the copy in TCRdb shows in-frame clones only, minus some. Of roughly 42,000 clones in the sample, almost 95% are singletons; the top ten hold 0.35%. The sequenced sample was CD4+ T cells from peripheral blood mononuclear cells, obtained after pregnancy. The source of these receptors is a female donor with multiple sclerosis, enrolled in a pregnancy study.

The chain recombines TRBV5-4 with TRBJ1-4, with D possibly TRBD1 on 5 matching bases. There are 15 residues in the CDR3. The germline gives CDR1 SGHNT, CDR2 YYREEE (reference sequence). The V end lost 0 bases, the J end lost 4 bases, and 10 bases lay between the germline ends. CDR3 amino acids: CASSLEPGLNEKLFF. CDR3 DNA sequence: TGTGCCAGCAGCTTGGAGCCAGGGCTTAATGAAAAACTGTTTTTT.

The gene calls are TRBV11-1 and TRBJ2-1; D might be TRBD1 (6 bases). Germline-derived CDR1 and CDR2 are SGHAT and FQDESV (reference sequence). V lost 5 bases and J 1 base, leaving 15 bases between the germline ends. The CDR3 consists of 16 residues. CDR3 DNA: TGTGCCAGCAGCCCCAAACAGGGACGTTCCTACAATGAGCAGTTCTTC. Residues: CASSPKQGRSYNEQFF.